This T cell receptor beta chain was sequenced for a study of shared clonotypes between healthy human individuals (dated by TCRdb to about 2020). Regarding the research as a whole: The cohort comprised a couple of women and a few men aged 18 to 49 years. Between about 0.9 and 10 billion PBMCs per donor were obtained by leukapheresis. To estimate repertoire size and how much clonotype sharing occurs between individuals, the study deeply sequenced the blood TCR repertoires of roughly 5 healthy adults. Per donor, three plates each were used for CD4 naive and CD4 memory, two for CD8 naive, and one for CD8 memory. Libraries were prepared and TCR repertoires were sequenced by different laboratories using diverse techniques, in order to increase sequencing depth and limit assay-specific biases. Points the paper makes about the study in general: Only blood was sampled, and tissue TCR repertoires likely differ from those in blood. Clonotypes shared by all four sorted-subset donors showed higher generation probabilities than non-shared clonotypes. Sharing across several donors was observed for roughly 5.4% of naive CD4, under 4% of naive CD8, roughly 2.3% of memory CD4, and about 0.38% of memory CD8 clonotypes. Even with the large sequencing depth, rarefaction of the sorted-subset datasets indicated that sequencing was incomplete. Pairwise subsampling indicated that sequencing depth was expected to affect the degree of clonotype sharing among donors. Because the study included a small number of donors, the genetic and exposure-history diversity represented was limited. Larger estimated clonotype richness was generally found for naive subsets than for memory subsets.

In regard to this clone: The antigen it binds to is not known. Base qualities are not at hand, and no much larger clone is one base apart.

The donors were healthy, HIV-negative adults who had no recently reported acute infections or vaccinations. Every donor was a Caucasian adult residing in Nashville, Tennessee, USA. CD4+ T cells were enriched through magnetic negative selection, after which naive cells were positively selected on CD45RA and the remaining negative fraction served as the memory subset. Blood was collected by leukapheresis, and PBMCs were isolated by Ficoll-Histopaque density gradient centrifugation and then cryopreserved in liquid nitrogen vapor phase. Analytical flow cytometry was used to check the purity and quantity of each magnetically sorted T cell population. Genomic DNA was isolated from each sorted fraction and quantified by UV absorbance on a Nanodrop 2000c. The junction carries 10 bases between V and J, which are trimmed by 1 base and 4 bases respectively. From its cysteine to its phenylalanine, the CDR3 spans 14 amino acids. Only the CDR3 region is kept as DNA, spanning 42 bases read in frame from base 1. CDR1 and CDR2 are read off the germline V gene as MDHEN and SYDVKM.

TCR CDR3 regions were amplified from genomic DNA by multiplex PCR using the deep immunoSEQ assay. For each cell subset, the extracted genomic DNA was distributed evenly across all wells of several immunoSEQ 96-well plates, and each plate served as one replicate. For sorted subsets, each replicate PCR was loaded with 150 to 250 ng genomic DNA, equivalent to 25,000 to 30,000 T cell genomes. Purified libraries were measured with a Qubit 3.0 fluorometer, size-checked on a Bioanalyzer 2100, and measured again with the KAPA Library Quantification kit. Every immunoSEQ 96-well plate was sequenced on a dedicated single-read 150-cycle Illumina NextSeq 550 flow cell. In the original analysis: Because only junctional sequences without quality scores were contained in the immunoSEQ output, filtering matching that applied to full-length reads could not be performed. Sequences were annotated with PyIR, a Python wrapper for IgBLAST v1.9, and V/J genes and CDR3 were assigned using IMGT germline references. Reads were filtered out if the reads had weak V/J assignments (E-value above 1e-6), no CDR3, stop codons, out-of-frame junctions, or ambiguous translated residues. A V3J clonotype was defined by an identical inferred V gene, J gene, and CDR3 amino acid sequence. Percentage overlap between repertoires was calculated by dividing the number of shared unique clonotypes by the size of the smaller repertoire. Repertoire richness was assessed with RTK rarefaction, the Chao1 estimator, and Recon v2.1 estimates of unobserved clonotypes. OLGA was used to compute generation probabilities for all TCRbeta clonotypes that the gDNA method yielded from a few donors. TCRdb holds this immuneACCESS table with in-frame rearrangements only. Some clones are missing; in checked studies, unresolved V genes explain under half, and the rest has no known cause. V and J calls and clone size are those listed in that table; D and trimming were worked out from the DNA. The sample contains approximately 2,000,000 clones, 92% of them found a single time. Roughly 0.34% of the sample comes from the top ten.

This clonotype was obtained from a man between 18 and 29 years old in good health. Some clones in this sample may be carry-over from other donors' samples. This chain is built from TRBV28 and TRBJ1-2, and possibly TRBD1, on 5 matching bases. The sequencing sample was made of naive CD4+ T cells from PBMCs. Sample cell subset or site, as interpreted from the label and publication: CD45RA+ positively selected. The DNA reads TGTGCCAGCAGTTTATTAGGGGATGGCTATGGCTACACCTTC. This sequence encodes CASSLLGDGYGYTF.